The 3 T cell receptor beta chains below were found in one sample sequenced in a study of technical replicates of blood from several donors. Method: immunoSEQ multiplex PCR; TCRdb's copy keeps in-frame clones and lacks some. The data contain around 79,000 clones, roughly 94% of them singletons. Source material: T cells isolated from PBMCs. The source of these receptors is a human donor in good health.

V and J are TRBV27 and TRBJ1-5, with D hard to call. Germline V lookup: CDR1 MNHEY, CDR2 SMNVEV (reference sequence). The V end lost 1 base, the J end lost 6 bases, and 7 bases lay between the germline ends. The CDR3 is made up of 13 amino acids. CDR3 nucleotides: TGTGCCAGCAGTTTATGGGGAGGTCAGCCCCAGCATTTT. It specifies CASSLWGGQPQHF.

V gene TRBV2 combines with J gene TRBJ1-4; no definite D call. V lost 3 bases, J lost 9 bases, and 20 bases lay in between. The CDR3 length is 16 residues. Germline V CDR1 and CDR2: SNHLY, FYNNEI. This chain's CDR3 is CASSEAEGGSVKKLFF. The CDR3 nucleotides read TGTGCCAGCAGTGAGGCAGAGGGTGGGTCGGTGAAAAAACTGTTTTTT. Combining the CDR3 with reference TRBV2 and TRBJ1-4 gives the whole variable domain EPEVTQTPSHQVTQMGQEVILRCVPISNHLYFYWYRQILGQKVEFLVSFYNNEISEKSEIFDDQFSVERPDGSNFTLKIRSTKLEDSAMYFCASSEAEGGSVKKLFFGSGTQLSVL.

CDR3 protein: CASSLGQRNEKLFF. As DNA, the CDR3 is TGCGCCAGCAGCTTGGGACAACGTAATGAAAAACTGTTTTTT. The chain employs TRBV5-1 and TRBJ1-4; no firm D call. The V gene's germline CDR1 is SGHRS and CDR2 YFSETQ. The V end lost 0 bases, the J end lost 4 bases, and 7 bases lay between the germline ends. This CDR3 region has 14 residues.